This T cell receptor (beta chain) was identified during a study of shared clonotypes between healthy human individuals. The table came from immunoSEQ multiplex PCR; TCRdb's copy has only in-frame clones and leaves some out. In the table there are roughly 1,000,000 clones, approximately 78% of which are singletons. This clone came up a few times. A far bigger clonotype differs at one base, so this is likely a read error. The same CDR3 arises from other DNA sequences in this sample as well. Germline CDR1 GTSNPN, CDR2 SVGIG (reference sequence). CDR3 length: 17 amino acids. This TCR was sampled from a man between 18 and 29 years old in good health. Some clones in this sample may be carry-over from other donors' samples. The V call is TRBV30, the J call TRBJ2-2, with 11 bases aligning to TRBD2. The material sequenced was memory CD4+ T cells from PBMCs. As to subset: CD45RA-negative fraction. CDR3 protein: CASNPTSGMVRTGELFF. The DNA of the CDR3 is TGCGCCTCAAACCCGACTAGCGGGATGGTTCGCACCGGGGAGCTGTTTTTT.